The next 26 T cell receptor beta chains were all read from a single sample in a study of blood T cell repertoires in COVID-19. Repertoires were generated with immunoSEQ multiplex PCR, while TCRdb's copy carries only in-frame clones and drops some. Here the sample spans 35,000 to 50,000 clones, roughly four fifths being singletons. The specimen was peripheral blood. Source of these receptors: a woman aged 60-70 years with acute or convalescent COVID-19.

CDR3 sequence (DNA): TGTGCCAGTAGTATATCATTAGTCCACAATGAGCAGTTCTTC. Translated, it gives CASSISLVHNEQFF. The rearrangement links TRBV19 to TRBJ2-1, with no clear D. The V end lost 2 bases, the J end lost 5 bases, and 10 bases lay between the germline ends. CDR3 length: 14 amino acids. Germline assignment: CDR1 LNHDA and CDR2 SQIVND (reference sequence).

In its sample, this clone was seen once. DNA for the CDR3: TGTGCCAGCAGAAGACAGGTTAATCAGCCCCAGCATTTT. It yields the protein CASRRQVNQPQHF. The genes are TRBV2 and TRBJ1-5; possibly TRBD1 for D (6 bases). The CDR3 covers 13 residues. V was cut by 6 bases and J by 4 bases, with 10 bases left in between. CDR1 is SNHLY and CDR2 is FYNNEI in the germline V gene. The entire variable domain, with the rest obtained from reference TRBV2 and TRBJ1-5, is as follows: EPEVTQTPSHQVTQMGQEVILRCVPISNHLYFYWYRQILGQKVEFLVSFYNNEISEKSEIFDDQFSVERPDGSNFTLKIRSTKLEDSAMYFCASRRQVNQPQHFGDGTRLSIL.

J is TRBJ2-1 and V is TRBV14; no clear D gene. CDR3 length: 13 amino acids. The V and J ends lost 6 bases and 0 bases respectively, with 6 bases between them. Germline V lookup: CDR1 SGHDN, CDR2 FVKESK. This CDR3 is CASRADSYNEQFF. CDR3 DNA sequence: TGTGCCAGCAGGGCGGACTCCTACAATGAGCAGTTCTTC.

V gene TRBV7-2 combines with J gene TRBJ1-2; no clear D gene. The CDR3 length is 14 residues. V gave up 1 base and J gave up 4 bases, with 10 bases separating them. The germline V gene encodes CDR1 SGHTA and CDR2 FQGNSA. The CDR3 reads CASSLGLSTYGYTF. In DNA, the CDR3 is TGTGCCAGCAGCTTAGGGCTTTCAACCTATGGCTACACCTTC.

The chain has TRBV29-1 and TRBJ2-3, with TRBD1 matching 7 bases. J lost 3 bases, V lost 4 bases, and 4 bases had no gene match. The CDR3 spans 13 residues. Germline loops: CDR1 SQVTM, CDR2 ANQGSEA. The DNA for the CDR3 is TGCAGCGTTGCAGACAGGGCGACAGATACGCAGTATTTT. Residues: CSVADRATDTQYF.

The J gene is TRBJ1-1, the V gene TRBV5-6; 11 nucleotides agree with TRBD1. CDR3 length: 13 residues. Losses at the gene ends were 7 bases for V and 5 bases for J; bases not matched to a gene: 4. Germline V lookup: CDR1 SGHDT, CDR2 YYEEEE. The CDR3 sequence is CASEGQGVTEAFF. CDR3 DNA: TGTGCCAGCGAGGGACAGGGGGTTACTGAAGCTTTCTTT.

V is TRBV3-1 (or the pseudogene TRBV3-2) and J is TRBJ1-4, with a weak D call TRBD1 (6 bases). Looked up from germline, CDR1 is LGHDT and CDR2 is YNNKEL (reference sequence). The CDR3 sequence is 18 residues long. Trimming shortened V by 1 base and J by 11 bases, and 26 bases separated the two germline ends. In DNA form, the CDR3 reads TGTGCCAGCAGCCAAGTTAGGGGGTCCGGACATACTCGGAAGAAACTGTTTTTT. Residues: CASSQVRGSGHTRKKLFF.

V and J are TRBV11-2 and TRBJ2-2, with TRBD1 matching over 8 bases. V lost 5 bases to trimming and J lost 4 bases; unmatched junction nucleotides: 3. The CDR3 is made up of 14 amino acids. CDR1 and CDR2 from the germline V gene are SGHAT and FQNNGV. Here the CDR3 DNA reads TGTGCCAGCAGCCAGGGGGCGGGCACCGGGGAGCTGTTTTTT. Its translation is CASSQGAGTGELFF.

The chain carries TRBV9 and TRBJ2-5, with D maybe TRBD1 (5 bases). CDR3 length: 15 amino acids. Per germline, CDR1 SGDLS and CDR2 YYNGEE. Trimming shortened V by 0 bases and J by 3 bases, and 12 bases separated the two germline ends. The CDR3 DNA follows: TGTGCCAGCAGCGTAGATCAGGGCGCAAAAGAGACCCAGTACTTC. This translates into CASSVDQGAKETQYF.

This sequence joins TRBV27 and TRBJ1-1, with a tentative D call TRBD1 (5 bases). The CDR3 runs 13 residues. Germline CDR1 reads MNHEY; CDR2 reads SMNVEV (reference sequence). V lost 5 bases to trimming and J lost 4 bases, with 11 bases between them. CDR3 residues: CASSPQGFTEAFF. The CDR3 bases are TGTGCCAGCAGTCCCCAGGGTTTCACTGAAGCTTTCTTT.

J is TRBJ1-1 and V is TRBV7-3, with D possibly being TRBD1 (5 bases). CDR3 size: 13 residues. Germline V gene lookup returns CDR1 SGHTA and CDR2 FQGTGA. V gave up 2 bases and J gave up 8 bases, with 12 bases separating them. The CDR3 reads CASSLFQGGEAFF. As DNA, the CDR3 is TGTGCCAGCAGCTTATTTCAGGGTGGAGAAGCTTTCTTT.

This chain joins TRBV7-2 and TRBJ2-7, with D unresolved. Trimming took 5 bases from V and 1 from J, leaving 12 bases between them. This CDR3 is built from 14 residues. From germline, CDR1 is SGHTA and CDR2 FQGNSA. The CDR3: CASSPGARSYEQYF. CDR3 DNA sequence: TGTGCCAGCAGCCCCGGTGCCAGGTCCTACGAGCAGTACTTC.

The V call is TRBV6-1, the J call TRBJ1-5; 7 nucleotides line up with TRBD1. The CDR3 covers 15 residues. The J segment lost 3 bases and the V segment lost 0 bases, leaving 2 bases of the junction unmatched. Germline-derived CDR1 and CDR2 are MNHNS and SASEGT. CDR3 nucleotides: TGTGCCAGCAGTGAAGCAGGGACAGTCAATCAGCCCCAGCATTTT. Amino acid sequence: CASSEAGTVNQPQHF.

The rearrangement uses TRBV12-3 or TRBV12-4 and TRBJ1-3, with a weak D call TRBD1 (5 bases). The CDR3 is 13 amino acids. The V and J ends lost 6 bases and 2 bases respectively, with 8 bases between them. CDR3 sequence reads: CASRTGPGNTIYF. In DNA form, the CDR3 reads TGTGCCAGCAGAACAGGACCTGGAAACACCATATATTTT.

The V and J genes are TRBV6-4 and TRBJ2-3; maybe TRBD2 (6 bases). The V and J ends lost 5 bases and 0 bases respectively, with 9 bases between them. Germline CDR1 is MRHNA and CDR2 is SNTAGT. CDR3 length: 14 residues. The CDR3 nucleotides are TGTGCCAGCAGTACGGGACTCAGCACAGATACGCAGTATTTT. Translating gives CASSTGLSTDTQYF.

This clone was detected only a few times. The J gene is TRBJ1-3, the V gene TRBV3-1 (or the pseudogene TRBV3-2), with D perhaps TRBD1 (5 bases). This CDR3 comprises 15 residues. Germline CDR1 LGHDT, CDR2 YNNKEL (reference sequence). V shed 2 bases and J shed 3 bases, with 11 bases lying between them. The CDR3 here is CASSQPDSFGNTIYF. As DNA, the CDR3 is TGTGCCAGCAGCCAACCCGACAGTTTTGGAAACACCATATATTTT.

This clone was seen only once. The chain recombines TRBV30 with TRBJ2-3, with TRBD2 as a possible D gene (5 bases). Germline V gene lookup returns CDR1 GTSNPN and CDR2 SVGIG (reference sequence). This CDR3 spans 17 amino acids. The V end was cut by 4 bases, the J end by 2 bases, with 22 bases between. The CDR3 DNA sequence: TGTGCCTGGAATTCTGGGTCGTACGGGGTGCTCACAGATACGCAGTATTTT. Translating it yields CAWNSGSYGVLTDTQYF.

V is TRBV7-2 and J is TRBJ1-4, with a tentative D call TRBD1 (5 bases). Trimming cost V 4 bases and J 7 bases, with 13 bases left between them. This CDR3 is built from 14 residues. The V gene's germline CDR1 is SGHTA and CDR2 FQGNSA. Here the CDR3 DNA reads TGTGCCAGCAGCTCGGGGGTTGGTAGTGAAAAACTGTTTTTT. The encoded protein is CASSSGVGSEKLFF.

CDR3 nucleotide sequence: TGTGCCACCAGTGACCTCGGACAGGGGGCAGCTGAGCAGTTCTTC. Translating it yields CATSDLGQGAAEQFF. J is TRBJ2-1 and V is TRBV24-1; 11 nucleotides agree with TRBD1. The J segment lost 9 bases and the V segment lost 4 bases, leaving 7 bases of the junction unmatched. Germline-derived CDR1 and CDR2 are KGHDR and SFDVKD. The CDR3 length is 15 residues.

This rearrangement joins TRBV5-5 to TRBJ1-1, with 7 nucleotides matching TRBD1. Per the germline V gene, CDR1 is SGHKS and CDR2 is YYEKEE (reference sequence). The CDR3 runs to 13 residues. V shed 5 bases, J shed 0 bases, and the junction held 1 base outside the gene matches. This chain's CDR3 is CASRTGLNTEAFF. The DNA of the CDR3 is TGTGCCAGCAGGACAGGGCTGAACACTGAAGCTTTCTTT.

The DNA of the CDR3 is TGTGCCAGCAGTTTAGGCATTAGAGGGACCCAGTACTTC. This encodes CASSLGIRGTQYF. The chain employs TRBV12-3 or TRBV12-4 and TRBJ2-5, with D unclear. The ends were cut back, 1 base at V and 7 bases at J, with 10 bases in the middle. The CDR3 contains 13 residues.

The chain has TRBV2 and TRBJ1-4, with TRBD1 identical over 8 bases. Germline CDR1 and CDR2: SNHLY and FYNNEI. The CDR3 extends over 13 amino acids. With 8 bases clipped from V and 5 bases from J, the junction kept 4 bases outside the gene matches. CDR3 sequence: CASETGGNEKLFF. The CDR3 nucleotides read TGTGCCAGCGAAACAGGGGGAAATGAAAAACTGTTTTTT.

This clone appeared a few times. This chain joins TRBV2 and TRBJ2-2; possibly TRBD1 for D (5 bases). V lost 4 bases to trimming and J lost 8 bases, with 14 bases between them. The CDR3 has 14 residues. The germline V gene encodes CDR1 SNHLY and CDR2 FYNNEI. Here the CDR3 DNA reads TGTGCCAGCAGTGGGACACCTCTTAAGGGGGAGCTGTTTTTT. This codes for CASSGTPLKGELFF.

The chain uses TRBV23-1 and TRBJ1-5; 8 bases line up with TRBD1. TRBV23-1 is recorded as an ORF, its role being uncertain. V dropped 4 bases and J dropped 3; count of bases not matched to a gene: 8. The length of the CDR3 is 16 residues. The chain's CDR3 is CASSPAGGRDNQPQHF. The DNA for the CDR3 is TGCGCCAGCAGTCCTGCAGGGGGCCGGGACAATCAGCCCCAGCATTTT.

The chain uses TRBV27 and TRBJ2-1; weak D call: TRBD1 (5 bases). CDR1 is MNHEY and CDR2 is SMNVEV in the germline V gene (reference sequence). The CDR3 runs 16 residues. The ends were cut back, 7 bases at V and 0 bases at J, with 16 bases in the middle. The CDR3 DNA reads as TGTGCCAGCAAGGGGTCATCAGGCACCTCCTACAATGAGCAGTTCTTC. It codes for CASKGSSGTSYNEQFF.

A single count supports this clone. This rearrangement joins TRBV30 to TRBJ1-3; weak D call: TRBD1 (5 bases). The CDR3 has 14 amino acids. Trimming left V 0 bases short and J 2 bases short, with 8 bases between. The germline V gene has CDR1 GTSNPN and CDR2 SVGIG (reference sequence). The CDR3 reads CAWSVWGAGNTIYF. The CDR3 DNA reads TGTGCCTGGAGTGTCTGGGGGGCTGGAAACACCATATATTTT. Full variable domain (remainder filled in from reference TRBV30 and TRBJ1-3): SQTIHQWPATLVQPVGSPLSLECTVEGTSNPNLYWYRQAAGRGLQLLFYSVGIGQISSEVPQNLSASRPQDRQFILSSKKLLLSDSGFYLCAWSVWGAGNTIYFGEGSWLTVV.